Following are 31 T cell receptor beta chains from one sample sequenced in a study of blood T cell repertoires in COVID-19. Here immunoSEQ multiplex PCR was the method, and the copy in TCRdb shows in-frame clones only, minus some. The table records roughly 87,000 clones, approximately 86% of them present only once. Sequencing was performed on peripheral blood. These receptors were taken from a woman of 80 years or more with COVID-19, enrolled during active disease.

The chain recombines TRBV4-3 with TRBJ2-7; 10 bases align to TRBD2. The CDR3 covers 15 residues. Germline CDR1 reads LGHNA; CDR2 reads YSLEER. V shed 5 bases and J 0 bases; nucleotides not matched to a gene: 4. Here the CDR3 reads CASSLERGGSYEQYF. The CDR3 region has the DNA TGCGCCAGCAGCTTAGAGCGGGGGGGCTCCTACGAGCAGTACTTC.

The chain recombines TRBV2 with TRBJ1-2; 11 bases line up with TRBD1. This CDR3 is 11 amino acids long. The ends lost 8 bases at V and 8 bases at J; junction bases unmatched: 1. Germline assignment: CDR1 SNHLY and CDR2 FYNNEI. Here the CDR3 reads CASGTGGGYTF. CDR3 sequence (DNA): TGTGCCAGCGGGACAGGGGGAGGCTACACCTTC.

A few counts support this clone. V is TRBV7-3 and J is TRBJ2-1; 8 bases fit TRBD1. The trim removed 5 bases at V and 9 bases at J, leaving 6 bases unmatched. Germline lookup yields CDR1 SGHTA and CDR2 FQGTGA. This CDR3 is 13 amino acids long. CDR3 amino acids: CASSIDRGGEQFF. Here the CDR3 DNA reads TGTGCCAGCAGCATCGACAGGGGCGGTGAGCAGTTCTTC.

The chain links TRBV6-5 to TRBJ2-1; unclear D gene. Germline V gene lookup returns CDR1 MNHEY and CDR2 SVGAGI. This CDR3 spans 15 amino acids. Trimming shortened V by 2 bases and J by 0 bases, and 8 bases separated the two germline ends. CDR3 sequence reads: CASSYRAASYNEQFF. The CDR3 nucleotides are TGTGCCAGCAGTTACCGCGCGGCCTCCTACAATGAGCAGTTCTTC.

The V and J genes are TRBV11-3 and TRBJ2-1; D call uncertain. The V gene's germline CDR1 is SGHNT and CDR2 YENEEA. The CDR3 runs to 13 residues. V lost 5 bases to trimming and J lost 6 bases, with 11 bases between them. The CDR3 is CASSPRFGNEQFF. CDR3 sequence (DNA): TGTGCCAGCAGCCCCAGGTTTGGCAATGAGCAGTTCTTC.

This chain connects TRBV28 to TRBJ1-2; TRBD1 is a possible D gene (6 bases). With 10 bases removed from V and 8 bases from J, the gap between germline ends came to 20 bases. The CDR3 spans 13 residues. Per the germline V gene, CDR1 is MDHEN and CDR2 is SYDVKM. The CDR3 DNA follows: TGTGCCACCCCGGCAGGGGCAGGGCACGGCTACACCTTC. Protein sequence: CATPAGAGHGYTF.

This sequence joins TRBV19 and TRBJ2-1, with TRBD2 matching over 12 bases. The CDR3 totals 15 residues. Germline V CDR1 and CDR2: LNHDA, SQIVND (reference sequence). Trimming at V came to 5 bases and at J to 4 bases, leaving 3 bases not matched to a gene. In DNA, the CDR3 is TGTGCCAGTAGTCGGCTAGCGGGGGGGTACAATGAGCAGTTCTTC. This translates into CASSRLAGGYNEQFF.

The chain recombines TRBV19 with TRBJ1-4; D is possibly TRBD1 (5 bases). V gave up 5 bases and J gave up 7 bases, with 14 bases separating them. The CDR3 loop spans 14 amino acids. Germline V CDR1 and CDR2: LNHDA, SQIVND (reference sequence). The CDR3 DNA follows: TGTGCCAGTAGTCTCCCGGGGGGAGGTGAAAAACTGTTTTTT. Translating it yields CASSLPGGGEKLFF.

The chain couples TRBV6-5 to TRBJ1-5; weak D call: TRBD1 (5 bases). The germline V and J ends were trimmed by 7 bases and 0 bases, with 10 bases remaining between them. Germline lookup yields CDR1 MNHEY and CDR2 SVGAGI. This CDR3 contains 14 residues. Written as DNA, the CDR3 is TGTGCCAGCACCACAGGTTATAGCAATCAGCCCCAGCATTTT. Translation: CASTTGYSNQPQHF.

V gene TRBV5-5 combines with J gene TRBJ1-2; 10 nucleotides agree with TRBD1. Germline CDR1 reads SGHKS; CDR2 reads YYEKEE (reference sequence). Trimming cost V 0 bases and J 4 bases; bases outside gene matches: 3. The CDR3 has 15 residues. The CDR3: CASSLVGTGAYGYTF. The CDR3 DNA reads as TGTGCCAGCAGCTTGGTCGGGACAGGGGCCTATGGCTACACCTTC.

This chain uses TRBV15 with TRBJ2-7; TRBD2 aligns across 12 bases. The J segment lost 3 bases and the V segment lost 5 bases, leaving 11 bases of the junction unmatched. Germline V gene lookup returns CDR1 LNHNV and CDR2 YYDKDF (reference sequence). The CDR3 loop spans 17 amino acids. In DNA, the CDR3 is TGTGCCACCAGCGGGGGACTAGCGGGCCCTCCTTTCTACGAGCAGTACTTC. Amino acid sequence: CATSGGLAGPPFYEQYF. The entire variable domain, with the rest obtained from reference TRBV15 and TRBJ2-7, is as follows: DAMVIQNPRYQVTQFGKPVTLSCSQTLNHNVMYWYQQKSSQAPKLLFHYYDKDFNNEADTPDNFQSRRPNTSFCFLDIRSPGLGDTAMYLCATSGGLAGPPFYEQYFGPGTRLTVT.

The chain has TRBV5-4 and TRBJ2-7; 10 bases match TRBD1. CDR1 is SGHNT and CDR2 is YYREEE in the germline V gene (reference sequence). Trimming at V came to 4 bases and at J to 3 bases, leaving 4 bases not matched to a gene. The CDR3 sequence is 14 residues long. The DNA of the CDR3 is TGTGCCAGCAGCCCGGGACAGGGGCGCTACGAGCAGTACTTC. Protein product: CASSPGQGRYEQYF. Together with reference TRBV5-4 and TRBJ2-7, the CDR3 gives the full variable domain: ETGVTQSPTHLIKTRGQQVTLRCSSQSGHNTVSWYQQALGQGPQFIFQYYREEENGRGNFPPRFSGLQFPNYSSELNVNALELDDSALYLCASSPGQGRYEQYFGPGTRLTVT.

The chain combines TRBV27 with TRBJ1-1, with D unclear. The germline V gene has CDR1 MNHEY and CDR2 SMNVEV (reference sequence). V lost 1 base and J 1 base, leaving 10 bases between the germline ends. This CDR3 is built from 15 residues. The CDR3 DNA sequence: TGTGCCAGCAGTTTATTCCCGGGAGGGAACACTGAAGCTTTCTTT. It encodes CASSLFPGGNTEAFF.

The J gene is TRBJ2-7, the V gene TRBV2, with D possibly TRBD2 on 6 matching bases. CDR3 length equals 19 residues. Germline values: CDR1 SNHLY, CDR2 FYNNEI. Deletions cut 2 bases from V and 3 bases from J, with 26 bases between. For the CDR3, the DNA is TGTGCCAGCAGTGAATTTAAGGTGTGGAGGGGATCCACAAACTACGAGCAGTACTTC. This encodes CASSEFKVWRGSTNYEQYF. The full variable domain, in which reference TRBV2 and TRBJ2-7 provide the parts outside the CDR3, is EPEVTQTPSHQVTQMGQEVILRCVPISNHLYFYWYRQILGQKVEFLVSFYNNEISEKSEIFDDQFSVERPDGSNFTLKIRSTKLEDSAMYFCASSEFKVWRGSTNYEQYFGPGTRLTVT.

This clone was detected a few times. V is TRBV9 and J is TRBJ2-1; D might be TRBD2 (5 bases). Germline-derived CDR1 and CDR2 are SGDLS and YYNGEE. The CDR3 loop spans 14 amino acids. The V end lost 2 bases, the J end lost 10 bases, and 16 bases lay between the germline ends. CDR3: CASSVDGLTPEQFF. The CDR3 coding sequence is TGTGCCAGCAGCGTGGATGGACTCACCCCGGAGCAGTTCTTC.

The V and J genes are TRBV20-1 and TRBJ2-1; 11 bases line up with TRBD2. This CDR3 spans 14 amino acids. J was trimmed by 3 bases and V by 6 bases; bases with no gene match: 4. Germline V gene lookup returns CDR1 DFQATT and CDR2 SNEGSKA (reference sequence). The CDR3 sequence: CSASSGGVYNEQFF. The CDR3 nucleotides read TGCAGTGCCAGTAGCGGGGGGGTCTACAATGAGCAGTTCTTC.

The rearrangement links TRBV7-6 to TRBJ2-3; 13 nucleotides align to TRBD2. Germline CDR1 SGHVS, CDR2 FNYEAQ. V lost 2 bases, J lost 5 bases, and 7 bases stayed unmatched. The CDR3 extends over 17 amino acids. The CDR3 here is CASSLTEGLAGRDTQYF. CDR3 DNA sequence: TGTGCCAGCAGCTTAACTGAGGGACTAGCGGGAAGAGATACGCAGTATTTT.

The chain joins TRBV30 to TRBJ2-5; TRBD2 aligns across 7 bases. V was clipped by 5 bases and J by 2 bases; unmatched bases: 8. This CDR3 spans 14 amino acids. Germline V gives CDR1 GTSNPN, CDR2 SVGIG (reference sequence). The CDR3 DNA is TGTGCCTGGGACTTTCAAGCGGGGCAAGAGACCCAGTACTTC. Translated, it gives CAWDFQAGQETQYF.

V and J are TRBV6-2 or TRBV6-3 and TRBJ2-1; weak D call: TRBD2 (5 bases). The CDR3 runs 13 residues. The germline gives CDR1 MNHEY, CDR2 SVGEGT. Trimming cost V 3 bases and J 5 bases, with 8 bases left between them. The chain's CDR3 is CASSYLRDNEQFF. The CDR3 DNA follows: TGTGCCAGCAGTTATCTGCGGGACAATGAGCAGTTCTTC.

V and J are TRBV10-3 and TRBJ2-5; TRBD2 agrees at 7 bases. CDR1 ENHRY and CDR2 SYGVKD come from the germline V gene. With 4 bases clipped from V and 5 bases from J, the junction kept 4 bases outside the gene matches. The CDR3 sequence is 13 residues long. CDR3 residues: CAISVLAVETQYF. DNA for the CDR3: TGTGCCATCAGTGTCCTAGCGGTGGAGACCCAGTACTTC.

The chain employs TRBV5-1 and TRBJ2-1; D may be TRBD2 (6 bases). V lost 4 bases and J lost 4, with 15 bases in between. The CDR3 has 15 residues. The germline V gene encodes CDR1 SGHRS and CDR2 YFSETQ. The CDR3 DNA reads TGCGCCAGCAGCCCCCTCGGAGGGACGTACAATGAGCAGTTCTTC. Its translation is CASSPLGGTYNEQFF. The variable domain in full, completed from reference TRBV5-1 and TRBJ2-1, reads KAGVTQTPRYLIKTRGQQVTLSCSPISGHRSVSWYQQTPGQGLQFLFEYFSETQRNKGNFPGRFSGRQFSNSRSEMNVSTLELGDSALYLCASSPLGGTYNEQFFGPGTRLTVL.

The V and J genes are TRBV7-9 and TRBJ2-3; perhaps TRBD1 as D (6 bases). V lost 1 base, J lost 15 bases, and 14 bases lay in between. Germline V gives CDR1 SEHNR, CDR2 FQNEAQ (reference sequence). This CDR3 is 12 amino acids long. The CDR3 DNA sequence: TGTGCCAGCAGCTTAGAGGAGACAGGTCAATATTTT. This encodes CASSLEETGQYF.

The chain uses TRBV9 and TRBJ1-4; possible D gene TRBD1, 5 bases. Germline assignment: CDR1 SGDLS and CDR2 YYNGEE. The CDR3 spans 15 residues. V was clipped by 1 base and J by 5 bases, with 12 bases between them. Here the CDR3 DNA reads TGTGCCAGCAGCGTACGACTCGGGGGGAATGAAAAACTGTTTTTT. It codes for CASSVRLGGNEKLFF.

The rearrangement links TRBV23-1 to TRBJ2-5; 12 bases agree with TRBD2. TRBV23-1 is annotated as an ORF whose role is uncertain. V shed 2 bases, J shed 0 bases, and the junction held 7 bases outside the gene matches. This CDR3 has 18 amino acids. In DNA, the CDR3 is TGCGCCAGCAGTCAACCTCGGACTAGCGGGGTCAACCAAGAGACCCAGTACTTC. Translating it yields CASSQPRTSGVNQETQYF.

V usage is TRBV28 and J usage is TRBJ1-5; D is ambiguous. V was pared by 10 bases and J by 5 bases, with 18 bases between. Per germline, CDR1 MDHEN and CDR2 SYDVKM. This CDR3 is built from 14 residues. CDR3 region: CAIPGPGQDQPQHF. CDR3 coding DNA: TGTGCCATCCCCGGCCCTGGGCAGGATCAGCCCCAGCATTTT.

The chain combines TRBV4-3 with TRBJ2-7; the D is unclear. Germline-derived CDR1 and CDR2 are LGHNA and YSLEER. There are 13 residues in the CDR3. The germline V and J ends were trimmed by 2 bases and 1 base, with 6 bases remaining between them. The CDR3 DNA sequence: TGCGCCAGCAGCCAAAGACATTCCTACGAGCAGTACTTC. Amino acids: CASSQRHSYEQYF.

The genes are TRBV2 and TRBJ1-3; 7 nucleotides line up with TRBD1. V lost 5 bases to trimming and J lost 0 bases; unmatched junction nucleotides: 4. CDR1 SNHLY and CDR2 FYNNEI come from the germline V gene. The CDR3 has 15 amino acids. The CDR3 bases are TGTGCCAGCAGTCTATCAGGGGGCTCTGGAAACACCATATATTTT. It translates to CASSLSGGSGNTIYF.

The genes are TRBV3-1 (or the pseudogene TRBV3-2) and TRBJ2-5, with a possible D match to TRBD2 (6 bases). The germline gives CDR1 LGHDT, CDR2 YNNKEL (reference sequence). V dropped 2 bases and J dropped 4 bases, with 8 bases sitting between them. There are 13 residues in the CDR3. CDR3: CASSQPGGETQYF. CDR3 in DNA: TGTGCCAGCAGCCAACCCGGGGGAGAGACCCAGTACTTC.

The chain has TRBV18 and TRBJ1-1; TRBD1 might be the D (6 bases). Trimming stripped 3 bases from V and 4 bases from J, with 6 bases between. The CDR3 is 12 residues long. Germline V gene lookup returns CDR1 KGHSH and CDR2 LQKENI. CDR3 sequence reads: CASSPTGTEAFF. The CDR3 DNA reads TGTGCCAGCTCACCGACAGGCACTGAAGCTTTCTTT.

The rearrangement uses TRBV6-5 and TRBJ2-5; 10 positions agree with TRBD2. This CDR3 has 14 amino acids. Per germline, CDR1 MNHEY and CDR2 SVGAGI. Germline trimming cut 6 bases from V and 4 bases from J; bases unmatched to any gene: 5. CDR3 bases: TGTGCCAGCAGCCCAGCGGGGGGGCCAGAGACCCAGTACTTC. Residues: CASSPAGGPETQYF.

The chain joins TRBV5-1 to TRBJ1-2; 11 nucleotides agree with TRBD1. The CDR3 totals 16 residues. Germline CDR1 reads SGHRS; CDR2 reads YFSETQ. Trimming at V came to 5 bases and at J to 8 bases, leaving 14 bases not matched to a gene. The CDR3 region is CASRSGQGVSRGGYTF. In DNA, the CDR3 is TGCGCCAGCAGATCGGGACAGGGGGTATCGCGTGGCGGCTACACCTTC.